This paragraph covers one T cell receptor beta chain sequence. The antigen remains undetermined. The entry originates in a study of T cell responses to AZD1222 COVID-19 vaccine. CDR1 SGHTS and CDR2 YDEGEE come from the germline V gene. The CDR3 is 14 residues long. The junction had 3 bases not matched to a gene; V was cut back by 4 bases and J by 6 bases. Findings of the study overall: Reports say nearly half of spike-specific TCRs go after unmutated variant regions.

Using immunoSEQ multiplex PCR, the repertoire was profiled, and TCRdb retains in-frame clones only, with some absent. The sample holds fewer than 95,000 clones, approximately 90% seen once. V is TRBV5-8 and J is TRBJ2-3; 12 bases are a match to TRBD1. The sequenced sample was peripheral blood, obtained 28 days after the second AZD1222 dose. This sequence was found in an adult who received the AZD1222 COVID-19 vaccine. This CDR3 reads CASSLGQGADTQYF. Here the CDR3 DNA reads TGTGCCAGCAGCCTGGGACAGGGGGCGGATACGCAGTATTTT.